This is a list of T cell receptor beta chains from one sample in a study of blood T cells in healthy people across ages. TCRdb re-called the 5' RACE reads through MiXCR, storing one row per CDR3 protein. Of around 850,000 distinct CDR3 sequences in the sample, 35% to 40% are singletons; the top ten hold 10% to 15%. The sample consisted of blood. Source of these receptors: a young man in good health. CDR3s include the opening cysteine and the closing phenylalanine or tryptophan. Each record gives: J gene, D gene, clone size, V gene, CDR3 protein, CDR3 DNA. D genes are given only for firm matches. Rows may omit the clone size; those that give it use once, few, many or a size class.

J: TRBJ2-3
D: -
size: few
V: TRBV12-3/TRBV12-4
CDR3: CASSLLDGGPPDTQYF
DNA: TGTGCCAGCAGTTTACTTGACGGCGGGCCCCCAGATACGCAGTATTTT

J: TRBJ1-1
D: -
size: few
V: TRBV20-1
CDR3: CSASRDPNTEAFF
DNA: TGCAGTGCTTCCCGGGACCCCAACACTGAAGCTTTCTTT

J: TRBJ2-1
D: -
size: -
V: TRBV30
CDR3: CAWNKGGLYNEQFF
DNA: TGTGCCTGGAACAAAGGGGGACTCTACAATGAGCAGTTCTTC

J: TRBJ1-6
D: TRBD1
size: -
V: TRBV7-2
CDR3: CASSLKGQDPPSPLHF
DNA: TGTGCCAGCAGCTTAAAAGGACAGGACCCTCCTTCACCCCTCCACTTT

J: TRBJ1-4
D: -
size: few
V: TRBV20-1
CDR3: CSAEDRSEKLFF
DNA: TGCAGTGCTGAGGACAGAAGTGAAAAACTGTTTTTT

J: TRBJ2-1
D: -
size: -
V: TRBV20-1
CDR3: CSASADSSYNEQFF
DNA: TGCAGTGCTAGCGCGGACAGCTCCTACAATGAGCAGTTCTTC

J: TRBJ2-7
D: TRBD1
size: many
V: TRBV12-3/TRBV12-4
CDR3: CASGQAYEQYF
DNA: TGTGCAAGTGGACAGGCCTACGAGCAGTACTTC

J: TRBJ1-2
D: -
size: many
V: TRBV5-1
CDR3: CASSLRQDYGYTF
DNA: TGCGCCAGCAGCTTGCGACAGGACTATGGCTACACCTTC

J: TRBJ2-1
D: TRBD2
size: -
V: TRBV4-3
CDR3: CASSQDTSGGYEQFF
DNA: TGCGCCAGCAGCCAAGACACTAGCGGGGGTTACGAGCAGTTCTTC

J: TRBJ1-2
D: -
size: -
V: TRBV27
CDR3: CASSMGGTRGYTF
DNA: TGTGCCAGCAGTATGGGGGGTACCCGAGGCTACACCTTC

J: TRBJ2-3
D: -
size: few
V: TRBV29-1
CDR3: CSVEGNTDTQYF
DNA: TGCAGCGTTGAAGGAAACACAGATACGCAGTATTTT

J: TRBJ2-7
D: -
size: few
V: TRBV20-1
CDR3: CSARDVRSYEQYF
DNA: TGCAGTGCTAGAGATGTGCGGTCCTACGAGCAGTACTTC

J: TRBJ2-3
D: TRBD1
size: once
V: TRBV9
CDR3: CASSPKGATQYF
DNA: TGTGCCAGCAGCCCAAAGGGGGCTACGCAGTATTTT

J: TRBJ2-3
D: TRBD2
size: -
V: TRBV4-3
CDR3: CASSQEATGGRTQYF
DNA: TGCGCCAGCAGCCAAGAGGCGACGGGGGGGCGTACGCAGTATTTT

J: TRBJ2-3
D: -
size: -
V: TRBV5-5
CDR3: CASSWASGTDTQYF
DNA: TGTGCCAGCAGCTGGGCAAGTGGCACAGATACGCAGTATTTT

J: TRBJ2-5
D: TRBD1
size: many
V: TRBV12-3/TRBV12-4
CDR3: CASSRQGRQETQYF
DNA: TGTGCCAGCAGTAGACAGGGGAGACAAGAGACCCAGTACTTC

J: TRBJ1-2
D: -
size: many
V: TRBV12-3/TRBV12-4
CDR3: CASSLGRGAYGYTF
DNA: TGTGCCAGCAGTTTAGGGCGGGGCGCCTATGGCTACACCTTC

J: TRBJ2-5
D: TRBD2
size: many
V: TRBV20-1
CDR3: CSTSPLGLAGVNEQYF
DNA: TGCAGTACCTCCCCATTGGGACTAGCGGGGGTGAATGAGCAGTACTTC

J: TRBJ2-7
D: TRBD2
size: -
V: TRBV27
CDR3: CASSSIAGPYYEQYF
DNA: TGTGCCAGCAGTTCTATAGCGGGACCCTACTACGAGCAGTACTTC

J: TRBJ2-7
D: TRBD1
size: -
V: TRBV29-1
CDR3: CSVVHRDRRDYEQYF
DNA: TGCAGCGTTGTTCACCGGGACAGGAGGGACTACGAGCAGTACTTC

J: TRBJ2-7
D: -
size: -
V: TRBV12-3/TRBV12-4
CDR3: CASSLGLGLANYNEQYF
DNA: TGTGCCAGCAGTTTAGGTCTAGGTCTAGCGAACTACAATGAGCAGTACTTC

J: TRBJ2-1
D: TRBD2
size: few
V: TRBV5-6
CDR3: CASSFGLAGVYNEQFF
DNA: TGTGCCAGCAGCTTTGGACTAGCGGGGGTTTACAATGAGCAGTTCTTC

J: TRBJ2-3
D: -
size: -
V: TRBV29-1
CDR3: CSVVGPGGSRGTQYF
DNA: TGCAGCGTTGTGGGGCCCGGGGGTAGCAGAGGTACGCAGTATTTT

J: TRBJ2-7
D: -
size: few
V: TRBV18
CDR3: CASSASGPGVTYEQYF
DNA: TGTGCCAGCTCAGCCTCGGGCCCAGGCGTCACCTACGAGCAGTACTTC

J: TRBJ1-2
D: TRBD1
size: once
V: TRBV5-1
CDR3: CASSSPGQSNYGHTF
DNA: TGCGCCAGCAGCTCTCCGGGACAGAGTAACTATGGCCACACCTTC

J: TRBJ1-1
D: -
size: -
V: TRBV9
CDR3: CASSVRPVTEAFF
DNA: TGTGCCAGCAGCGTCCGTCCTGTCACTGAAGCTTTCTTT

J: TRBJ2-1
D: -
size: -
V: TRBV20-1
CDR3: CSARGGTPNEQFF
DNA: TGCAGTGCTAGAGGGGGTACTCCCAATGAGCAGTTCTTC

J: TRBJ2-1
D: TRBD1
size: few
V: TRBV7-8
CDR3: CASSPDRSSSYNEQFF
DNA: TGTGCCAGCAGCCCGGACAGGAGCAGCTCCTACAATGAGCAGTTCTTC

J: TRBJ1-1
D: -
size: -
V: TRBV5-1
CDR3: CASSTTDPLSGAFF
DNA: TGCGCCAGCAGCACGACAGACCCCCTGAGTGGAGCTTTCTTT

J: TRBJ2-2
D: TRBD2
size: -
V: TRBV5-1
CDR3: CASSLGGLVSGELFF
DNA: TGCGCCAGCAGCTTGGGGGGACTAGTCTCCGGGGAGCTGTTTTTT

J: TRBJ2-5
D: TRBD1
size: few
V: TRBV7-9
CDR3: CASSSRTGGKTETQYF
DNA: TGTGCCAGCAGCTCACGGACAGGGGGAAAGACGGAGACCCAGTACTTC

J: TRBJ2-7
D: -
size: -
V: TRBV6-5
CDR3: CASRDLQGSYEQYF
DNA: TGTGCCAGCAGAGACCTACAGGGCTCCTACGAGCAGTACTTC

J: TRBJ2-5
D: -
size: few
V: TRBV3-1
CDR3: CASSQDKVGGETQYF
DNA: TGTGCCAGCAGCCAAGATAAAGTTGGGGGAGAGACCCAGTACTTC

J: TRBJ2-7
D: -
size: -
V: TRBV6-5
CDR3: CASSYGGSFYEQYF
DNA: TGTGCCAGCAGTTACGGAGGGAGTTTCTACGAGCAGTACTTC

J: TRBJ2-7
D: TRBD2
size: -
V: TRBV20-1
CDR3: CSAREPLAGNEQYF
DNA: TGCAGTGCTAGAGAGCCCCTAGCGGGGAATGAGCAGTACTTC

J: TRBJ2-7
D: -
size: many
V: TRBV4-3
CDR3: CASSRGLTTDEQYF
DNA: TGCGCCAGCAGCCGAGGGCTTACCACCGACGAGCAGTACTTC

J: TRBJ2-5
D: -
size: -
V: TRBV29-1
CDR3: CSVASGLSSAQYF
DNA: TGCAGCGTTGCCTCAGGGCTCTCGTCGGCCCAGTACTTC

J: TRBJ1-5
D: -
size: -
V: TRBV4-1
CDR3: CASSQDGAGSNQPQHF
DNA: TGCGCCAGCAGCCAAGATGGGGCAGGCAGCAATCAGCCCCAGCATTTT

J: TRBJ1-1
D: -
size: -
V: TRBV28
CDR3: CASSLAGPEAFF
DNA: TGTGCCAGCAGTCTTGCGGGTCCTGAAGCTTTCTTT

J: TRBJ2-7
D: -
size: -
V: TRBV6-1
CDR3: CASSEGHPNEQYF
DNA: TGTGCCAGCAGTGAGGGACATCCCAATGAGCAGTACTTC

J: TRBJ2-1
D: TRBD2
size: many
V: TRBV7-9
CDR3: CASTDEGGGDNEQFF
DNA: TGTGCCAGCACCGATGAGGGCGGGGGGGACAATGAGCAGTTCTTC

J: TRBJ1-4
D: TRBD1
size: -
V: TRBV27
CDR3: CASRETGGIGEKLFF
DNA: TGTGCCAGCAGGGAAACAGGGGGCATAGGGGAAAAACTGTTTTTT

J: TRBJ2-7
D: TRBD2
size: -
V: TRBV7-6
CDR3: CASSLGTRDNYEQYF
DNA: TGTGCCAGCAGCCTCGGGACTAGAGACAACTACGAGCAGTACTTC

J: TRBJ2-6
D: -
size: few
V: TRBV4-1
CDR3: CASSPVPGLRSGANVLTF
DNA: TGCGCCAGCAGCCCGGTCCCGGGACTCCGCTCTGGGGCCAACGTCCTGACTTTC

J: TRBJ2-7
D: -
size: -
V: TRBV18
CDR3: CASSPLSRADEQYF
DNA: TGTGCCAGCTCACCACTTAGCCGAGCCGACGAGCAGTACTTC

J: TRBJ1-2
D: -
size: -
V: TRBV20-1
CDR3: CSAVEYYGYTF
DNA: TGCAGTGCTGTGGAATACTATGGCTACACCTTC

J: TRBJ2-5
D: -
size: -
V: TRBV12-3/TRBV12-4
CDR3: CASRLDSQETQYF
DNA: TGTGCCAGTCGGCTCGACAGTCAAGAGACCCAGTACTTC

J: TRBJ2-3
D: -
size: many
V: TRBV5-1
CDR3: CASSSGPSTDTQYF
DNA: TGTGCCAGCAGCTCCGGGCCTTCCACAGATACGCAGTATTTT

J: TRBJ2-5
D: -
size: -
V: TRBV9
CDR3: CASSPDRTSQETQYF
DNA: TGTGCCAGCAGCCCGGATCGAACTAGTCAAGAGACCCAGTACTTC

J: TRBJ2-6
D: -
size: -
V: TRBV29-1
CDR3: CRPGVGGANVLTF
DNA: TGCAGACCAGGGGTGGGCGGGGCCAACGTCCTGACTTTC

J: TRBJ2-7
D: -
size: -
V: TRBV14
CDR3: CASSPQGFSYEQYF
DNA: TGTGCCAGCAGCCCGCAGGGTTTTTCCTACGAGCAGTACTTC

J: TRBJ2-1
D: -
size: -
V: TRBV7-2
CDR3: CASSLILEQFF
DNA: TGCGCCAGCAGCTTAATACTTGAGCAGTTCTTC

J: TRBJ2-4
D: TRBD1
size: -
V: TRBV11-2
CDR3: CAGSAGQEKGLAKNIQYF
DNA: TGTGCCGGCAGCGCGGGACAGGAAAAAGGGCTAGCCAAAAACATTCAGTACTTC